These T cell receptor beta chains were read from a single sample in a study of neurological immune-mediated disorders. TCRdb reprocessed the 5' RACE reads with MiXCR, giving one entry per CDR3 protein. Here the sample spans about 51,000 distinct CDR3 sequences, approximately 15% being singletons. The source material was PBMCs. The receptors shown here come from a man between 60 and 70 years old in good health. CDR3s include the opening cysteine and the closing phenylalanine or tryptophan. The order of the fields is V gene, clone size, J gene, CDR3 protein. A row's size may be missing; if present it is once, few, many or a size class.

v_call: TRBV3-1
clone_size: NA
j_call: TRBJ1-6
cdr3_aa: CASQGYNSPLHF

v_call: TRBV11-2
clone_size: many
j_call: TRBJ2-3
cdr3_aa: CASRLLQGALASTDTQYF

v_call: TRBV20-1
clone_size: many
j_call: TRBJ2-7
cdr3_aa: CSAPKLAGGQRGGSYEQYF

v_call: TRBV7-9
clone_size: many
j_call: TRBJ2-7
cdr3_aa: CASSTYKTGFYEQYF

v_call: TRBV6-2/TRBV6-3
clone_size: few
j_call: TRBJ1-1
cdr3_aa: CASSPYPNTEAFF

v_call: TRBV5-6
clone_size: many
j_call: TRBJ2-3
cdr3_aa: CASSLETGLPDTQYF

v_call: TRBV5-1
clone_size: NA
j_call: TRBJ1-2
cdr3_aa: CASSLYGDYGYTF

v_call: TRBV20-1
clone_size: NA
j_call: TRBJ1-4
cdr3_aa: CSAGTGSGNEKLFF

v_call: TRBV11-2
clone_size: NA
j_call: TRBJ2-3
cdr3_aa: CASSPPPLLAGGVDTQYF

v_call: TRBV7-8
clone_size: many
j_call: TRBJ2-1
cdr3_aa: CASSLADNEQFF

v_call: TRBV7-3
clone_size: many
j_call: TRBJ2-7
cdr3_aa: CASTFSGTSYEQYF

v_call: TRBV28
clone_size: once
j_call: TRBJ2-7
cdr3_aa: CASSPLGDDQYF

v_call: TRBV6-6
clone_size: many
j_call: TRBJ2-5
cdr3_aa: CASSYRVGETQYF

v_call: TRBV20-1
clone_size: many
j_call: TRBJ2-1
cdr3_aa: CSAAPPPRGPYNEQFF

v_call: TRBV4-3
clone_size: many
j_call: TRBJ2-1
cdr3_aa: CASSQEQGQTNEQFF

v_call: TRBV30
clone_size: NA
j_call: TRBJ1-5
cdr3_aa: CAWSYATGSQPQHF

v_call: TRBV6-6
clone_size: many
j_call: TRBJ2-1
cdr3_aa: CASSDTGLAGWGSYNEQFF

v_call: TRBV7-2
clone_size: many
j_call: TRBJ2-1
cdr3_aa: CASSLAPREANEQFF

v_call: TRBV7-2
clone_size: few
j_call: TRBJ2-7
cdr3_aa: CASSGEGVGTYEQYF

v_call: TRBV12-3/TRBV12-4
clone_size: many
j_call: TRBJ2-2
cdr3_aa: CASSLRLAGGTGELFF

v_call: TRBV7-2
clone_size: many
j_call: TRBJ1-5
cdr3_aa: CASSLDGGGSQPQHF